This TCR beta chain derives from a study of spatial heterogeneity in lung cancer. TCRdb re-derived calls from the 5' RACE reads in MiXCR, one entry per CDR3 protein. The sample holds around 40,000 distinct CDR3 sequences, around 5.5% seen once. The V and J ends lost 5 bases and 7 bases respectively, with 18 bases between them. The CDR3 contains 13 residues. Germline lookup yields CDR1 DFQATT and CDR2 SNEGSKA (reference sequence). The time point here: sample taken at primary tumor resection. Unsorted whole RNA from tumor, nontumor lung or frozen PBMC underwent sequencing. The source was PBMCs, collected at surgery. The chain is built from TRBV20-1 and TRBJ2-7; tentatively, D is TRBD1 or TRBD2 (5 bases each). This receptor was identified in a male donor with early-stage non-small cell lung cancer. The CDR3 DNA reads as TGCAGTGCTCCTGGGACCCGGACGGGAGAGCAGTACTTC. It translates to CSAPGTRTGEQYF.